This T cell receptor beta chain stems from a study of cytomegalovirus exposure and HLA in healthy donors. Study-wide context: The early release's HLA-typed donors yielded 78 million or so unique TCRs. Regarding the study as a whole: Among donors in an Asian-associated ancestry cluster, a later analysis reportedly found fewer N-insertions than the roughly 650-donor mean. Association of a missense DCLRE1C variant with TCR beta V- and J-gene trimming was reported in a later analysis.

60 Vbeta and 13 Jbeta primers were used in PCR. TCRdb's table, derived via immunoSEQ multiplex PCR, lists solely in-frame clones and lacks some. There are about 140,000 clones in the sample; 75% to 90% occur only once, and 1.2% lies in the top ten. A word on this clone: Its antigen remains unknown.

The CDR3 runs 15 residues. Per the germline V gene, CDR1 is MNHEY and CDR2 is SMNVEV (reference sequence). Trimming took 7 bases from V and 6 from J; bases not matched to a gene: 14. The chain is built from TRBV27 and TRBJ2-7; 8 bases agree with TRBD1. Sequencing was carried out using PBMCs. This sequence was found in a female donor in good health and CMV-seronegative. CDR3 bases: TGTGCCAGCACCAAGGCGGCAGGGGGCGACGGCGAGCAGTACTTC. This translates into CASTKAAGGDGEQYF.